What follows are 17 T cell receptor beta chains derived from one specimen sequenced in a study of T cell responses to AZD1222 COVID-19 vaccine (dated by TCRdb to the early 2020s). Taken with the paper, the label for time point translates to: about 28 days (+/-7) after the second vaccine dose. The meaning of the sample's treatment or condition label: meningococcal conjugate vaccine given as trial control. Libraries came from the immunoSEQ multiplex PCR assay. This is the immuneACCESS table as TCRdb keeps it, with only in-frame sequences that have V and J called. A part of the clones is gone; compared with another copy, unresolved V genes explain less than half, and the rest is unexplained. In this sample the table shows under 200,000 clones, just over 90% of which occur a single time. The ten largest clones represent 3.6% of the sample. The sample consisted of peripheral blood, taken 28 days after the second dose of the MenACWY control vaccine. These receptor sequences come from an adult who received the MenACWY meningococcal vaccine as a control.

The chain couples TRBV4-1 to TRBJ2-7; TRBD2 matches 7 bases. Looked up from germline, CDR1 is MGHRA and CDR2 is YSYEKL. This CDR3 region has 15 residues. V shed 0 bases, J shed 7 bases, and the junction held 9 bases outside the gene matches. The CDR3 region is CASSQDAGASREQYF. DNA for the CDR3: TGCGCCAGCAGCCAAGATGCGGGAGCTTCGCGGGAGCAGTACTTC.

The table lists this clone with a count of one. This chain connects TRBV5-1 to TRBJ2-2; no clear D. Germline CDR1 SGHRS, CDR2 YFSETQ. There are 15 residues in the CDR3. Trimming took off 1 base at V and 2 bases at J, with 9 bases between the two ends. This chain's CDR3 is CASSLLRSNTGELFF. The CDR3 DNA follows: TGCGCCAGCAGCTTGTTGCGGAGCAACACCGGGGAGCTGTTTTTT.

The genes are TRBV9 and TRBJ1-3; no clear D gene. The germline CDR1 and CDR2 sequences are SGDLS and YYNGEE. Deletions cut 1 base from V and 0 bases from J, with 11 bases between. This CDR3 region has 16 residues. CDR3 protein: CASSVSRSSSGNTIYF. CDR3 coding DNA: TGTGCCAGCAGCGTAAGCCGATCGAGCTCTGGAAACACCATATATTTT.

The chain has TRBV5-1 and TRBJ2-6; maybe TRBD2 (6 bases). Germline lookup yields CDR1 SGHRS and CDR2 YFSETQ. V dropped 4 bases and J dropped 3 bases, with 20 bases sitting between them. The CDR3 has 18 residues. The CDR3 nucleotides read TGCGCCAGCAGCCGGGTGGCGGGGCCTCTGAATGGGGCCAACGTCCTGACTTTC. Translating it yields CASSRVAGPLNGANVLTF.

This chain joins TRBV24-1 and TRBJ1-5; no clear D. This CDR3 has 16 amino acids. Trimming stripped 2 bases from V and 1 base from J, with 11 bases between. Germline CDR1 and CDR2: KGHDR and SFDVKD. CDR3 bases: TGTGCCACCAGTGATTCTAGGCTTTCCAGCAATCAGCCCCAGCATTTT. Residues: CATSDSRLSSNQPQHF.

This clone was observed a few times. V gene TRBV9 combines with J gene TRBJ1-2, with 10 bases fitting TRBD1. Per germline, CDR1 SGDLS and CDR2 YYNGEE. The V gene end was trimmed by 3 bases and the J gene end by 5 bases; junction bases not matched to a gene: 7. CDR3 length equals 15 residues. CDR3 in amino acids: CASSGGQGVRYGYTF. The CDR3 DNA is TGTGCCAGCAGCGGCGGACAGGGGGTGAGGTATGGCTACACCTTC.

The chain combines TRBV27 with TRBJ1-2; perhaps TRBD1 as D (5 bases). Trimming pared 5 bases from V and 6 bases from J, leaving 19 bases between. The CDR3 extends over 15 amino acids. Germline V gene sequence: CDR1 MNHEY, CDR2 SMNVEV (reference sequence). The CDR3 spells CASSLGGAPFDGYTF. The DNA of the CDR3 is TGTGCCAGCAGTCTGGGTGGGGCCCCCTTTGATGGCTACACCTTC.

The V and J genes are TRBV9 and TRBJ2-6; 7 nucleotides align to TRBD1. The CDR3 is 18 amino acids. Trimming took 2 bases from V and 0 from J; bases not matched to a gene: 8. Germline values: CDR1 SGDLS, CDR2 YYNGEE. The CDR3 loop reads CASSVRDSPSSGANVLTF. The CDR3 DNA follows: TGTGCCAGCAGCGTGAGGGACAGCCCGAGCTCTGGGGCCAACGTCCTGACTTTC.

The chain carries TRBV28 and TRBJ2-7, with D possibly being TRBD1 or TRBD2 (5 bases each). V lost 6 bases to trimming and J lost 7 bases, with 16 bases between them. Germline V CDR1 and CDR2: MDHEN, SYDVKM. The CDR3 is made up of 13 amino acids. The CDR3 region is CASRTLGVVEQYF. DNA of the CDR3: TGTGCCAGCAGAACATTGGGGGTGGTAGAGCAGTACTTC.

The genes are TRBV19 and TRBJ2-2; 10 bases are a match to TRBD2. This CDR3 is built from 15 residues. The trim removed 4 bases at V and 4 bases at J, leaving 3 bases unmatched. The V gene's germline CDR1 is LNHDA and CDR2 SQIVND (reference sequence). The CDR3, as DNA: TGTGCCAGTAGTAGCCTAGCGGGAGTCACCGGGGAGCTGTTTTTT. It specifies CASSSLAGVTGELFF.

The V call is TRBV9, the J call TRBJ2-1, with TRBD2 matching over 11 bases. The junction had 2 bases not matched to a gene; V was cut back by 3 bases and J by 3 bases. Germline V gives CDR1 SGDLS, CDR2 YYNGEE. The CDR3 totals 15 residues. CDR3 region: CASSALAGDYNEQFF. In nucleotides, the CDR3 is TGTGCCAGCAGCGCACTAGCGGGGGACTACAATGAGCAGTTCTTC.

The rearrangement uses TRBV5-8 and TRBJ1-2; D unresolved. The CDR3 runs 15 residues. V shed 0 bases and J shed 3 bases, with 12 bases lying between them. The germline gives CDR1 SGHTS, CDR2 YDEGEE. The CDR3 sequence is CASSLGPRQDYGYTF. The CDR3 bases are TGTGCCAGCAGCTTGGGGCCCAGGCAGGACTATGGCTACACCTTC.

This chain links TRBV5-1 with TRBJ1-1; TRBD1 matches at 7 bases. Germline trimming cut 5 bases from V and 3 bases from J; bases unmatched to any gene: 16. The CDR3 sequence is 17 residues long. The germline V gene has CDR1 SGHRS and CDR2 YFSETQ. The CDR3 loop is CASSRPGPGGMDTEAFF. Here the CDR3 DNA reads TGCGCCAGCAGTCGCCCCGGGCCAGGGGGTATGGACACTGAAGCTTTCTTT.

The chain recombines TRBV28 with TRBJ2-2; 7 nucleotides align to TRBD2. Trimming took 7 bases from V and 6 from J; bases not matched to a gene: 8. Germline-derived CDR1 and CDR2 are MDHEN and SYDVKM. The CDR3 extends over 14 amino acids. The CDR3 DNA reads as TGTGCCAGCACGGGCGGGACTACCGCCGGGGAGCTGTTTTTT. This sequence encodes CASTGGTTAGELFF.

The chain combines TRBV27 with TRBJ1-6, with D possibly TRBD1 on 6 matching bases. Per germline, CDR1 MNHEY and CDR2 SMNVEV (reference sequence). V was trimmed by 2 bases and J by 10 bases, leaving 15 bases between them. The CDR3 has 15 residues. CDR3 DNA: TGTGCCAGCAGTTTAACAGGGTGGAGAGAGTCACCCCTCCACTTT. This gives the protein CASSLTGWRESPLHF.

CDR3 coding DNA: TGTGCCAGTAGTCCCGGGACTAGCGGGAGTGTTTTGGAGACCCAGTACTTC. It translates to CASSPGTSGSVLETQYF. The chain combines TRBV19 with TRBJ2-5; 14 nucleotides match TRBD2. The CDR3 length is 17 residues. The trim removed 5 bases at V and 5 bases at J, leaving 10 bases unmatched. Per the germline V gene, CDR1 is LNHDA and CDR2 is SQIVND (reference sequence).

V and J are TRBV7-9 and TRBJ2-7, with D uncertain. Between the trimmed V and J ends, which lost 7 bases and 6 bases, there was a span of 13 bases. CDR1 and CDR2 (germline): SEHNR, FQNEAQ (reference sequence). The CDR3 is 12 residues long. CDR3 bases: TGTGCCAGCACCCTTCCCCCAGGCGAGCAGTACTTC. Residues: CASTLPPGEQYF.